The 8 T cell receptor beta chains below come from one sample, sequenced in a study of blood T cell repertoires in COVID-19 (dated by TCRdb to 2018 to 2021). Library preparation employed the immunoSEQ multiplex PCR assay. In its TCRdb copy, this immuneACCESS table keeps in-frame sequences only and misses some clones. Where compared with another copy, unresolved V genes explain less than half of these, and the others have no known cause. Here the sample has under 25,000 clones; around 86% occur a single time. Roughly 30% of the sample lies in the top ten. Source material: peripheral blood. These receptor sequences come from a woman in her sixties or seventies with active COVID-19.

V usage is TRBV19 and J usage is TRBJ1-4; possible D gene TRBD1, 6 bases. CDR1 and CDR2 from the germline V gene are LNHDA and SQIVND (reference sequence). V was cut by 5 bases and J by 8 bases, with 15 bases left in between. The CDR3 is 14 residues long. The CDR3 region is CASSEDSTDEKLFF. In DNA, the CDR3 is TGTGCCAGTAGTGAGGACAGCACCGACGAAAAACTGTTTTTT.

The CDR3 nucleotides read TGTGCCAGCAGCTTAGTCACAGGGGGTAGCACAGATACGCAGTATTTT. Translating it yields CASSLVTGGSTDTQYF. V usage is TRBV7-8 and J usage is TRBJ2-3, with TRBD1 identical over 8 bases. This CDR3 contains 16 residues. The germline CDR1 and CDR2 sequences are SGHVS and FQNEAQ. Trimming cost V 1 base and J 0 bases; bases outside gene matches: 3.

The chain couples TRBV6-6 to TRBJ1-6; tentative D call: TRBD1 (5 bases). Germline values: CDR1 MNHNY, CDR2 SVGAGI (reference sequence). This CDR3 is built from 16 residues. Between the trimmed V and J ends, which lost 0 bases and 5 bases, there was a span of 11 bases. The DNA for the CDR3 is TGTGCCAGCAGTTACTCGCAGGGCGCTAATAATTCACCCCTCCACTTT. Amino acids: CASSYSQGANNSPLHF.

This chain links TRBV7-2 with TRBJ2-1; 15 bases are shared with TRBD2. J was trimmed by 7 bases and V by 5 bases; bases with no gene match: 6. From germline, CDR1 is SGHTA and CDR2 FQGNSA. This CDR3 has 16 amino acids. The DNA of the CDR3 is TGTGCCAGCAGCCTGGGACTAGCGGGGGGACTTAATGAGCAGTTCTTC. Translation gives CASSLGLAGGLNEQFF.

The gene calls are TRBV5-1 and TRBJ2-3; 8 bases map to TRBD2. The V segment lost 4 bases and the J segment 5 bases; nucleotides outside the gene matches: 9. Germline CDR1 reads SGHRS; CDR2 reads YFSETQ. The CDR3 sequence is 15 residues long. CDR3 DNA: TGCGCCAGCAGCAGGTTATCGGGGGGGCGAGATACGCAGTATTTT. Translating it yields CASSRLSGGRDTQYF.

In DNA, the CDR3 is TGTGCCGATTACCTAGGGGAAGGGTTGATAACAGATACGCAGTATTTT. This sequence encodes CADYLGEGLITDTQYF. The chain uses TRBV3-1 (or the pseudogene TRBV3-2) and TRBJ2-3; a possible D gene is TRBD1 (5 bases). V lost 11 bases, J lost 3 bases, and 24 bases lay in between. CDR1 is LGHDT and CDR2 is YNNKEL in the germline V gene (reference sequence). The CDR3 has 16 residues.

The chain recombines TRBV7-3 with TRBJ2-1, with 9 bases matching TRBD2. The CDR3 length is 19 residues. Germline CDR1 and CDR2: SGHTA and FQGTGA. The junction had 16 bases not matched to a gene; V was cut back by 3 bases and J by 4 bases. Here the CDR3 reads CASSFVVSPLSGGYNEQFF. In DNA, the CDR3 is TGTGCCAGCAGCTTCGTAGTTTCCCCCCTAAGCGGGGGGTACAATGAGCAGTTCTTC. Supplemented by reference TRBV7-3 and TRBJ2-1, the full variable domain reads GAGVSQTPSNKVTEKGKYVELRCDPISGHTALYWYRQSLGQGPEFLIYFQGTGAADDSGLPNDRFFAVRPEGSVSTLKIQRTERGDSAVYLCASSFVVSPLSGGYNEQFFGPGTRLTVL.

The V gene is TRBV19, the J gene TRBJ1-4; 10 nucleotides line up with TRBD1. With 5 bases clipped from V and 7 bases from J, the junction kept 7 bases outside the gene matches. The germline gives CDR1 LNHDA, CDR2 SQIVND (reference sequence). The CDR3 has 15 amino acids. In DNA form, the CDR3 reads TGTGCCAGTAGTGCCCGGACAGGGGGGCGTGAAAAACTGTTTTTT. This translates into CASSARTGGREKLFF. Together with reference TRBV19 and TRBJ1-4, the CDR3 gives the full variable domain: DGGITQSPKYLFRKEGQNVTLSCEQNLNHDAMYWYRQDPGQGLRLIYYSQIVNDFQKGDIAEGYSVSREKKESFPLTVTSAQKNPTAFYLCASSARTGGREKLFFGSGTQLSVL.